This T cell receptor (beta chain) came from a study of a mutant IDH1 vaccine in newly diagnosed glioma. As for the study in general: V12 fell at week 35 and V13, the study end, at week 47.

Germline-derived CDR1 and CDR2 are SGHRS and YFSETQ. CDR3 size: 14 residues. V was clipped by 0 bases and J by 4 bases, with 10 bases between them. This table comes from immunoSEQ multiplex PCR, and its TCRdb copy is limited to in-frame clones, with some not included. The sample lists some 48,000 clones, 76% occurring once. As to time point: week 35, safety follow-up. Each dose of the vaccine consisted of 300 ug of mutant IDH1 20-mer peptide, with topical imiquimod. Worth noting for this clone: Its antigen is undetermined.

The sequencing used PBMCs, collected from a glioma patient whose treatment included an IDH1 peptide vaccine. This rearrangement joins TRBV5-1 to TRBJ2-5; D ambiguous. The clonotype comes from a man in his forties or fifties with glioma. Here the CDR3 reads CASSLGAGRETQYF. CDR3 nucleotide sequence: TGCGCCAGCAGCTTGGGGGCCGGTAGAGAGACCCAGTACTTC.